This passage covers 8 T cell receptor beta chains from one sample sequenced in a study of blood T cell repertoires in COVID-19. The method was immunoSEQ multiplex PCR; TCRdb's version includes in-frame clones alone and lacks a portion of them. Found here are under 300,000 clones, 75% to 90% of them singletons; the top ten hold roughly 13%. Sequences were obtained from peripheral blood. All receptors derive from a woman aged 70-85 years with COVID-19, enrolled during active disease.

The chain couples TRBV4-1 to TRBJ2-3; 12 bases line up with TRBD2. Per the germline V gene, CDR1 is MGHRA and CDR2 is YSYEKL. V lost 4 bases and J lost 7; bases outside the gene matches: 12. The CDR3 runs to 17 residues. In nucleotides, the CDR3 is TGCGCCAGCAGCCCTCAGGCCCTAGCGGGGGGGCTTTATACGCAGTATTTT. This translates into CASSPQALAGGLYTQYF.

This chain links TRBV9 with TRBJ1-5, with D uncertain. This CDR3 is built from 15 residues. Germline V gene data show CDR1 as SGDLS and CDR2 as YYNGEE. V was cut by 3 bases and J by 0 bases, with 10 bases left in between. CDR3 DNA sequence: TGTGCCAGCAGCGCAACCGGGGTTAGCAATCAGCCCCAGCATTTT. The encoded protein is CASSATGVSNQPQHF.

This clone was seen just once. CDR3 DNA: TGCAGCGCCACCTTGGGCGGGGGCTACACCTTC. Translating it yields CSATLGGGYTF. The chain couples TRBV20-1 to TRBJ1-2; D gene unclear. The CDR3 has 11 residues. CDR1 and CDR2 (germline): DFQATT, SNEGSKA (reference sequence).

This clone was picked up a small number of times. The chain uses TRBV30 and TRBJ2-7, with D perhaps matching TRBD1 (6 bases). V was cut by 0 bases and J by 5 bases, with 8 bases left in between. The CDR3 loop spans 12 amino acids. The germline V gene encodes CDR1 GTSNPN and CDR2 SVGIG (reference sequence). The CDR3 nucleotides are TGTGCCTGGAGTGTACGACAGGACGAGCAGTACTTC. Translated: CAWSVRQDEQYF.

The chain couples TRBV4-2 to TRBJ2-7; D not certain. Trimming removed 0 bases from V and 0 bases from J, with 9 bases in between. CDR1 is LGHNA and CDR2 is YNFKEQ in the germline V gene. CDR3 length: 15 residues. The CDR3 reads CASSQEESSSYEQYF. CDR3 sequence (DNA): TGTGCCAGCAGCCAAGAGGAGAGCAGCTCCTACGAGCAGTACTTC.

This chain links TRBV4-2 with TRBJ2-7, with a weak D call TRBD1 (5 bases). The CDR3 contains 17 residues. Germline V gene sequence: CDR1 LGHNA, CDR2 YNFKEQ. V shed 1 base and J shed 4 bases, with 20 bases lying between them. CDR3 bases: TGTGCCAGCAGCCAAGTTAGTTCTCAGGGCGCGTATTACGAGCAGTACTTC. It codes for CASSQVSSQGAYYEQYF.

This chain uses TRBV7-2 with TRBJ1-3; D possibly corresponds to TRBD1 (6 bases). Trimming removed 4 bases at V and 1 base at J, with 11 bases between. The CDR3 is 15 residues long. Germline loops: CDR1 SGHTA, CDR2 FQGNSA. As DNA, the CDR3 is TGTGCCAGCAGCTCTCAGAGGGGGTCTGGAAACACCATATATTTT. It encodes CASSSQRGSGNTIYF.

The CDR3 region has the DNA TGTGCCAGCAGCTGGACAAGCGGGGTAAGCTCCTACGAGCAGTACTTC. It is translated as CASSWTSGVSSYEQYF. The chain has TRBV11-2 and TRBJ2-7; 7 bases fit TRBD2. Trimming took 4 bases from V and 0 from J; bases not matched to a gene: 9. The CDR3 has 16 amino acids. Germline loops: CDR1 SGHAT, CDR2 FQNNGV.